Following are 25 T cell receptor beta chains from one sample sequenced in a study of blood T cells in healthy people across ages (dated by TCRdb to about 2015). Libraries were prepared through 5' RACE. The second PCR ran for about 7 to 11 cycles and used a J-beta primer mix along with a sample-barcoded 5' primer. TCRdb took the public reads, trimmed them with fastp at Q25, ran MiXCR for clone calling and kept in-frame beta chains. When rows share a CDR3 protein, they turn into one entry using the most common DNA and genes. The sample includes 1.5 million to 2 million distinct CDR3 sequences, with 30% to 40% observed a single time. In total, the top ten clones hold more than 20% of the sample. Sequencing input: blood. The receptors were sampled from a human donor in good health.

This clonotype came up a few times. The rearrangement links TRBV3-1 to TRBJ2-3, with D perhaps being TRBD1 or TRBD2 (5 bases each). CDR3 size: 17 residues. Germline CDR1 is LGHDT and CDR2 is YNNKEL (reference sequence). Trimming removed 1 base at V and 0 bases at J, with 14 bases between. CDR3 residues: CASSQVSPGPSTDTQYF. The CDR3 bases are TGTGCCAGCAGCCAAGTCTCCCCGGGGCCCAGCACAGATACGCAGTATTTT.

This sequence joins TRBV6-5 and TRBJ2-6; a weak D match, TRBD1 (5 bases). The germline V and J ends were trimmed by 5 bases and 2 bases, with 10 bases remaining between them. The CDR3 is 15 amino acids. Germline loops: CDR1 MNHEY, CDR2 SVGAGI. The CDR3 here is CASSPGLTGANVLTF. Written as DNA, the CDR3 is TGTGCCAGCAGTCCAGGGTTAACTGGGGCCAACGTCCTGACTTTC.

This rearrangement joins TRBV6-5 to TRBJ2-2; possible D gene TRBD1, 6 bases. V was cut by 1 base and J by 0 bases, with 9 bases left in between. CDR1 MNHEY and CDR2 SVGAGI come from the germline V gene. The CDR3 is made up of 16 amino acids. The CDR3 nucleotides read TGTGCCAGCAGTTACTTCGGGACATCGAACACCGGGGAGCTGTTTTTT. Its translation is CASSYFGTSNTGELFF.

This clonotype was detected only a few times. The J gene is TRBJ2-1, the V gene TRBV7-9; TRBD1 might be the D (5 bases). Trimming cost V 1 base and J 8 bases, with 18 bases left between them. Germline values: CDR1 SEHNR, CDR2 FQNEAQ (reference sequence). CDR3 size: 16 residues. The CDR3 here is CASSLDGQGPPDEQFF. CDR3 bases: TGTGCCAGCAGCTTAGACGGGCAGGGCCCCCCTGATGAGCAGTTCTTC.

This clonotype was counted between two and nine times. This chain uses TRBV29-1 with TRBJ2-7; 10 bases agree with TRBD1. V trimming: 1 base; J trimming: 1 base; junction bases outside the gene matches: 4. Germline-derived CDR1 and CDR2 are SQVTM and ANQGSEA. This CDR3 is built from 15 residues. DNA of the CDR3: TGCAGCGTTGAAGGGCGGGACAGGGGATCCTACGAGCAGTACTTC. It translates to CSVEGRDRGSYEQYF.

This clonotype was seen a few times. This chain joins TRBV4-1 and TRBJ1-2; D unclear. The germline CDR1 and CDR2 sequences are MGHRA and YSYEKL. CDR3 size: 16 residues. Between the trimmed V and J ends, which lost 1 base and 0 bases, there was a span of 12 bases. CDR3 region: CASSQGPITTNYGYTF. For the CDR3, the DNA is TGCGCCAGCAGCCAAGGACCGATAACAACTAACTATGGCTACACCTTC.

This chain connects TRBV21-1 to TRBJ2-5; the D call TRBD1 from the table was never checked on the DNA. TRBV21-1 is labeled a pseudogene. The CDR3 totals 13 residues. Here the CDR3 reads CATGAELQETQYF. The DNA for the CDR3 is TGTGCCACCGGGGCGGAGCTTCAAGAGACCCAGTACTTC.

This clonotype was counted a few times. One end of the junction varies from germline; a read error may be responsible. The genes are TRBV7-7 and TRBJ2-5; D may be TRBD1 or TRBD2 (5 bases each). The CDR3 extends over 14 amino acids. The germline V gene encodes CDR1 SSHAT and CDR2 FNYEAQ (reference sequence). The CDR3 loop is CASSWDVYQETQYF. CDR3 sequence (DNA): TGTGCTAGCAGCTGGGACGTTTACCAAGAGACCCAGTACTTC. Combining the CDR3 with reference TRBV7-7 and TRBJ2-5 gives the whole variable domain GAGVSQSPRYKVTKRGQDVTLRCDPISSHATLYWYQQALGQGPEFLTYFNYEAQPDKSGLPSDRFSAERPEGSISTLTIQRTEQRDSAMYRCASSWDVYQETQYFGPGTRLLVL.

This clonotype was counted between two and nine times. The chain uses TRBV7-3 and TRBJ2-1; D ambiguous. The ends were cut back, 5 bases at V and 2 bases at J, with 13 bases in the middle. The CDR3 spans 15 residues. The V gene's germline CDR1 is SGHTA and CDR2 FQGTGA. The CDR3 DNA is TGTGCCAGCAGCCCCCGGAGAACCACCTACAATGAGCAGTTCTTC. Its protein product is CASSPRRTTYNEQFF.

The V call is TRBV4-1, the J call TRBJ2-1; 9 bases fit TRBD2. J was trimmed by 7 bases and V by 2 bases; bases with no gene match: 18. The length of the CDR3 is 19 residues. From germline, CDR1 is MGHRA and CDR2 YSYEKL. The CDR3 bases are TGCGCCAGCAGCCAAACCACTTCGTTCCTAGCGGGGCTTATGAATGAGCAGTTCTTC. This codes for CASSQTTSFLAGLMNEQFF.

This clonotype was observed a handful of times. This CDR3 is CASSLGGGGRSSYNEQFF. DNA of the CDR3: TGCGCCAGCAGCTTGGGAGGCGGGGGCCGGAGCTCCTACAATGAGCAGTTCTTC. The chain has TRBV5-1 and TRBJ2-1; weak D call: TRBD2 (7 bases). CDR3 length: 18 residues. Deletions cut 0 bases from V and 0 bases from J, with 16 bases between. Germline V gene data show CDR1 as SGHRS and CDR2 as YFSETQ.

The chain links TRBV7-2 to TRBJ2-5, with TRBD1 identical over 7 bases. TRBJ2-7 matches the DNA end more closely, so the J call is doubtful. This CDR3 has 15 amino acids. CDR1 and CDR2 (germline): SGHTA, FQGNSA. In DNA, the CDR3 is TGTGCCAGCAGCCTTCAGGGGGTGTCCACCTACGAGCAGTACTTC. Amino acids: CASSLQGVSTYEQYF.

In DNA, the CDR3 is TGTGCCAGCAGTAAGGGACAGACACGCAATCAGCCCCAGCATTTT. Encoded protein: CASSKGQTRNQPQHF. The chain recombines TRBV12-3 or TRBV12-4 with TRBJ1-5; 7 bases fit TRBD1. This CDR3 has 15 amino acids. Trimming cost V 5 bases and J 2 bases; bases outside gene matches: 6.

The chain has TRBV28 and TRBJ2-7, with D perhaps TRBD1 (6 bases). The J call is in doubt because the DNA end fits TRBJ2-5 better. Per germline, CDR1 MDHEN and CDR2 SYDVKM. The CDR3 totals 16 residues. The CDR3 sequence: CASSRTQGLRVETQYF. CDR3 coding DNA: TGTGCCAGCAGCCGAACTCAGGGGCTTCGGGTGGAGACCCAGTACTTC.

The chain combines TRBV5-1 with TRBJ1-2; 7 nucleotides align to TRBD1. The CDR3 extends over 14 amino acids. Germline CDR1 reads SGHRS; CDR2 reads YFSETQ. V dropped 4 bases and J dropped 1; count of bases not matched to a gene: 4. The CDR3 DNA follows: TGCGCCAGCAGCGAGGACAGGCTTAACTATGGCTACACCTTC. Protein sequence: CASSEDRLNYGYTF.

The chain couples TRBV20-1 to TRBJ2-4; no clear D gene. The J call may be in error: the DNA end matches TRBJ2-5 better. Germline V lookup: CDR1 DFQATT, CDR2 SNEGSKA (reference sequence). The CDR3 consists of 13 residues. CDR3 residues: CSAIDPTRETQYF. The CDR3 DNA follows: TGCAGTGCTATTGACCCAACCCGAGAGACCCAGTACTTC.

This clonotype has only a few counts. The chain links TRBV12-3 or TRBV12-4 to TRBJ1-2, with D unresolved. The germline V and J ends were trimmed by 6 bases and 0 bases, with 17 bases remaining between them. The CDR3 is made up of 16 amino acids. The CDR3 here is CASSPRVGRSNYGYTF. The CDR3 bases are TGTGCCAGCAGCCCAAGGGTCGGGAGATCTAACTATGGCTACACCTTC.

The rearrangement links TRBV12-3 or TRBV12-4 to TRBJ1-6; 7 positions match TRBD1. The CDR3 is 14 residues long. V lost 5 bases, J lost 7 bases, and 5 bases stayed unmatched. The CDR3 sequence is CASSPTGSNSPLHF. The CDR3, as DNA: TGTGCCAGCAGTCCGACAGGGTCCAATTCACCCCTCCACTTT.

There are many counts of this clonotype. This sequence joins TRBV29-1 and TRBJ2-4; D is unclear. Looked up from germline, CDR1 is SQVTM and CDR2 is ANQGSEA. V gave up 0 bases and J gave up 3 bases, with 12 bases separating them. The CDR3 runs 15 residues. The CDR3 reads CSVEDRYSVKNIQYF. The CDR3 nucleotides read TGCAGCGTTGAAGATAGGTATTCGGTCAAAAACATTCAGTACTTC.

The chain carries TRBV4-2 and TRBJ2-7; 11 bases align to TRBD2. Trimming removed 2 bases from V and 5 bases from J; junction bases left unmatched: 8. CDR1 LGHNA and CDR2 YNFKEQ come from the germline V gene. The CDR3 extends over 16 amino acids. The CDR3 reads CASSQRLAGGVDEQYF. The CDR3 DNA is TGTGCCAGCAGCCAACGGCTAGCGGGGGGCGTCGACGAGCAGTACTTC.

This clonotype showed up just a few times. The chain couples TRBV6-5 to TRBJ2-5, with a weak D call TRBD1 (5 bases). The CDR3 is 13 amino acids. Between the trimmed V and J ends, which lost 5 bases and 2 bases, there was a span of 9 bases. CDR1 MNHEY and CDR2 SVGAGI come from the germline V gene. CDR3 in DNA: TGTGCCAGCAGTGGACATGCTCAAGAGACCCAGTACTTC. Its translation is CASSGHAQETQYF.

The chain links TRBV5-6 to TRBJ2-7, with D uncertain. This CDR3 contains 12 residues. Germline V lookup: CDR1 SGHDT, CDR2 YYEEEE. V gave up 2 bases and J gave up 6 bases, with 9 bases separating them. The CDR3 coding sequence is TGTGCCAGCAGCTTTTCCTTGGGCGAGCAGTACTTC. As protein: CASSFSLGEQYF.

J is TRBJ1-2 and V is TRBV5-5; no reliable D call. V lost 2 bases to trimming and J lost 2 bases, with 13 bases between them. The germline V gene encodes CDR1 SGHKS and CDR2 YYEKEE (reference sequence). This CDR3 is 15 amino acids long. CDR3 amino acids: CASSLHEDPNYGYTF. CDR3 in DNA: TGTGCCAGCAGCTTACATGAAGACCCAAACTATGGCTACACCTTC.

The V and J genes are TRBV2 and TRBJ1-4; unclear D gene. Germline V lookup: CDR1 SNHLY, CDR2 FYNNEI. V dropped 5 bases and J dropped 0 bases, with 10 bases sitting between them. The CDR3 has 15 amino acids. CDR3 sequence (DNA): TGTGCCAGCAGTTTTAACGGCGCAACTAATGAAAAACTGTTTTTT. It encodes CASSFNGATNEKLFF.

The rearrangement links TRBV10-3 to TRBJ2-7; D ambiguous. V lost 3 bases, J lost 0 bases, and 6 bases lay in between. This CDR3 is built from 13 residues. Germline V gene data show CDR1 as ENHRY and CDR2 as SYGVKD. The CDR3 DNA reads TGTGCCATCAGTGATCAGGTCTCCTACGAGCAGTACTTC. Protein sequence: CAISDQVSYEQYF.